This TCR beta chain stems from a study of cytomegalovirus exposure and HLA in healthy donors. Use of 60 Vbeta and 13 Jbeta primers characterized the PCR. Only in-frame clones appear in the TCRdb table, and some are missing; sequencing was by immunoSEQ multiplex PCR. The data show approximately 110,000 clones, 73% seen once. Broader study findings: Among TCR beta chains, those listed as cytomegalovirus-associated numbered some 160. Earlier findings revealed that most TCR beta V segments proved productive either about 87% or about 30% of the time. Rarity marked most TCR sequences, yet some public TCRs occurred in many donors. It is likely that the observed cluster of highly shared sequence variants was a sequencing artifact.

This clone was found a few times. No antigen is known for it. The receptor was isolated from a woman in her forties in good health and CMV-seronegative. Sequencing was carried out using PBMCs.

CDR3 bases: TGTGCCAGCAGTCCCGAGCGGGGCCGCACAGATACGCAGTATTTT. Translated, it gives CASSPERGRTDTQYF. The V gene is TRBV6-6, the J gene TRBJ2-3; 7 bases map to TRBD2. CDR3 length: 15 amino acids. Germline CDR1 and CDR2: MNHNY and SVGAGI (reference sequence). Unmatched junction bases numbered 6, after V lost 5 bases and J lost 1 base.